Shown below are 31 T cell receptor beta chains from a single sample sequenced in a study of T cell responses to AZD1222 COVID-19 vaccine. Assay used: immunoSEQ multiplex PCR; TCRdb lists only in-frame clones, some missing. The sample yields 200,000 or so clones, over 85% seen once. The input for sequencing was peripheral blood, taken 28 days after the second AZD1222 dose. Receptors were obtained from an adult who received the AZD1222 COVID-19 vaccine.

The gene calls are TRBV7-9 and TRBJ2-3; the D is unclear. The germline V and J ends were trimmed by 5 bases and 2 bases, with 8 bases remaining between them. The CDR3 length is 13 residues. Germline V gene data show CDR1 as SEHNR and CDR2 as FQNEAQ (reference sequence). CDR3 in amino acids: CASSTDPTDTQYF. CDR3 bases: TGTGCCAGCAGCACCGACCCCACAGATACGCAGTATTTT.

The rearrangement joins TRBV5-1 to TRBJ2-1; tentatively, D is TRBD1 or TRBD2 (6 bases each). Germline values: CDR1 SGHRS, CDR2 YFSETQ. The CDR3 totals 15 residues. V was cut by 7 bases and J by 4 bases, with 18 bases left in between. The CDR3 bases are TGCGCCAGCTCCTCCGGGGGCGGGATATACAATGAGCAGTTCTTC. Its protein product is CASSSGGGIYNEQFF.

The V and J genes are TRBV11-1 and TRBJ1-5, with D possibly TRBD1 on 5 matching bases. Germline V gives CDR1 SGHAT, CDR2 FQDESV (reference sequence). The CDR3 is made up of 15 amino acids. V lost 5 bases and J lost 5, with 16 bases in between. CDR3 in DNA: TGTGCCAGCAGCCTAGGGCTGGACAAGGATCAGCCCCAGCATTTT. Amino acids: CASSLGLDKDQPQHF.

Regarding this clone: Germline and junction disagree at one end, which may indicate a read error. For the CDR3, the DNA is TGTGCCAGCAGCTTAGAGATGACATTC. It specifies CASSLEMTF. The rearrangement links TRBV7-6 to TRBJ1-2; D not certain. CDR3 length: 9 amino acids. CDR1 and CDR2 (germline): SGHVS, FNYEAQ.

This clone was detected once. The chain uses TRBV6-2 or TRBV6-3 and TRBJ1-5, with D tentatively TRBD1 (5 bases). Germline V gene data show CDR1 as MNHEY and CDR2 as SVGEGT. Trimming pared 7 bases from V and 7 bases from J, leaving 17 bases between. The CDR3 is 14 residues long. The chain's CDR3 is CASTPAGKGQPQHF. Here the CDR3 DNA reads TGTGCCAGCACCCCCGCAGGGAAGGGCCAGCCCCAGCATTTT.

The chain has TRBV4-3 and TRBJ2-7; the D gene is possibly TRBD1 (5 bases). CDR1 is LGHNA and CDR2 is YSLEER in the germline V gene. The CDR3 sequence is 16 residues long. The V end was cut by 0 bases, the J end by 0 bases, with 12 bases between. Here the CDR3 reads CASSQEGVRSSYEQYF. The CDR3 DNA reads TGCGCCAGCAGCCAAGAAGGGGTAAGGAGCTCCTACGAGCAGTACTTC.

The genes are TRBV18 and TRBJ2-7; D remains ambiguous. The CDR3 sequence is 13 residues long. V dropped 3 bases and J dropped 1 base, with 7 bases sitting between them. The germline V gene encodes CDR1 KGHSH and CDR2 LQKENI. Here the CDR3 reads CASSPGISYEQYF. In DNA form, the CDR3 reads TGTGCCAGCTCACCGGGCATATCCTACGAGCAGTACTTC.

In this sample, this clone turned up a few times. Here the CDR3 DNA reads TGTGCCAGCAGTGAACCGATGGACAGGGGAAACGAGCAGTACTTC. Its protein is CASSEPMDRGNEQYF. The genes are TRBV2 and TRBJ2-7; 9 bases map to TRBD1. Germline CDR1 is SNHLY and CDR2 is FYNNEI. J gave up 5 bases and V 2 bases, and 7 bases lay outside the gene matches. This CDR3 spans 15 amino acids.

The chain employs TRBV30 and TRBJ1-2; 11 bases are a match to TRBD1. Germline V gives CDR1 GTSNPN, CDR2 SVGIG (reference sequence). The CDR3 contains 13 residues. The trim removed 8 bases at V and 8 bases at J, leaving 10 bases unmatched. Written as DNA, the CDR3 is TGTGCCAGAAGCGGACAGGGGGCTGGCGGCTACACCTTC. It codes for CARSGQGAGGYTF.

The DNA for the CDR3 is TGTGCCAGCAGCTTCACAAGCGGGGGAGTTCACAATGAGCAGTTCTTC. This gives the protein CASSFTSGGVHNEQFF. V usage is TRBV7-9 and J usage is TRBJ2-1, with 8 bases aligning to TRBD2. There are 16 residues in the CDR3. CDR1 is SEHNR and CDR2 is FQNEAQ in the germline V gene (reference sequence). Unmatched junction bases numbered 9, after V lost 3 bases and J lost 5 bases.

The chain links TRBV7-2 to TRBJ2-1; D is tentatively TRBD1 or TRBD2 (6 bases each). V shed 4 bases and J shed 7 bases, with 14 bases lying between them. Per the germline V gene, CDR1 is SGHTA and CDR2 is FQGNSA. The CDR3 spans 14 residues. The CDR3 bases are TGTGCCAGCAGCTCCCTGGGGGGCCGGAATGAGCAGTTCTTC. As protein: CASSSLGGRNEQFF.

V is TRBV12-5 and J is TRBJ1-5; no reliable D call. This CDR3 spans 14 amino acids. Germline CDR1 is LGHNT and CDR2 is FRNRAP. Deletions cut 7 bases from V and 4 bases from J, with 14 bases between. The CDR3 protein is CASAFGSGNQPQHF. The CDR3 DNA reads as TGTGCTAGTGCCTTTGGCAGTGGTAATCAGCCCCAGCATTTT.

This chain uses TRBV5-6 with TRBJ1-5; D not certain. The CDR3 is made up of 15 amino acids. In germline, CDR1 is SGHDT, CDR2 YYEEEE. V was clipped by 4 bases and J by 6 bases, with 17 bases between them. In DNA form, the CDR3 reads TGTGCCAGCAGCGAGGACGGTCGTTGGGGTCAGCCCCAGCATTTT. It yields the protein CASSEDGRWGQPQHF.

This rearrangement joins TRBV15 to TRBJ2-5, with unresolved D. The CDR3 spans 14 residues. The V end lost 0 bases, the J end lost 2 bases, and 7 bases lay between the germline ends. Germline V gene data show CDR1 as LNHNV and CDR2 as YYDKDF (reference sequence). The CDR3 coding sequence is TGTGCCACCAGCAGAGATATCCGACAAGAGACCCAGTACTTC. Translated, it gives CATSRDIRQETQYF.

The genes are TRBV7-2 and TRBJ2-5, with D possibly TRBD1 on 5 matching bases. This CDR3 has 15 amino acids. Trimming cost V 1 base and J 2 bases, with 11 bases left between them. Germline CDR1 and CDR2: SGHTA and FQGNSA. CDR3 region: CASSLVGRVQETQYF. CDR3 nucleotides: TGTGCCAGCAGCTTAGTCGGCAGGGTACAAGAGACCCAGTACTTC.

The CDR3 nucleotides are TGTGCCAGCAGCTTTACGGCTAGCGGGGGGCTTTCCTACGAGCAGTACTTC. As protein: CASSFTASGGLSYEQYF. The rearrangement uses TRBV11-2 and TRBJ2-7, with TRBD2 identical over 11 bases. The CDR3 is 17 residues long. Trimming took 3 bases from V and 1 from J; bases not matched to a gene: 8. Germline CDR1 reads SGHAT; CDR2 reads FQNNGV.

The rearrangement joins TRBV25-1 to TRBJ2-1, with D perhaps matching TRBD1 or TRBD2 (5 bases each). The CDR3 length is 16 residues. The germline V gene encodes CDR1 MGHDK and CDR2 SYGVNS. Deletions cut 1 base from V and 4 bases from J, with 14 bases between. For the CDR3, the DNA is TGTGCCAGCAGTGAATGGGGGACCGGGAAATACAATGAGCAGTTCTTC. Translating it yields CASSEWGTGKYNEQFF.

CDR3 nucleotide sequence: TGCGCCAGCAGGGTGACTAGCGGGGAGCTCACAGATACGCAGTATTTT. This codes for CASRVTSGELTDTQYF. This chain links TRBV10-1 with TRBJ2-3; 11 nucleotides align to TRBD2. Germline loops: CDR1 WNHNN, CDR2 SYGVQD (reference sequence). CDR3 length equals 16 residues. After removal of 6 bases from V and 2 bases from J, the junction contained 7 bases not matched to a gene.

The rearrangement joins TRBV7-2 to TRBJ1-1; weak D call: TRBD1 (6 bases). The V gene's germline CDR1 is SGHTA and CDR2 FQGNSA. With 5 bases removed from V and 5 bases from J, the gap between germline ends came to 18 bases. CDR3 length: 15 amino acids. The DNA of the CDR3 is TGTGCCAGCAGCCCCGTTGCAGGGGTTTGGACTGAAGCTTTCTTT. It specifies CASSPVAGVWTEAFF.

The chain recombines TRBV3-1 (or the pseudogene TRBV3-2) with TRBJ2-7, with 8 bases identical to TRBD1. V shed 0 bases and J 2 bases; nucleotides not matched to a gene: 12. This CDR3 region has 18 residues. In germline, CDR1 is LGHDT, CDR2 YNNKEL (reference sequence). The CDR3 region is CASSQDEIGQGIPYEQYF. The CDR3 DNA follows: TGTGCCAGCAGCCAAGACGAAATTGGACAGGGCATACCCTACGAGCAGTACTTC.

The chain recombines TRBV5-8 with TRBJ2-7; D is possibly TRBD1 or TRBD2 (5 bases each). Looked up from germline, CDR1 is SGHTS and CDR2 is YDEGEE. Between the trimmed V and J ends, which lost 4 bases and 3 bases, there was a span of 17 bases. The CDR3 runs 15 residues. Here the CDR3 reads CASSHRGQIFYEQYF. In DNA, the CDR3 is TGTGCCAGCAGCCACCGGGGCCAAATCTTCTACGAGCAGTACTTC. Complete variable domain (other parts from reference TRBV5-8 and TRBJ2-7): EAGVTQSPTHLIKTRGQQATLRCSPISGHTSVYWYQQALGLGLQFLLWYDEGEERNRGNFPPRFSGRQFPNYSSELNVNALELEDSALYLCASSHRGQIFYEQYFGPGTRLTVT.

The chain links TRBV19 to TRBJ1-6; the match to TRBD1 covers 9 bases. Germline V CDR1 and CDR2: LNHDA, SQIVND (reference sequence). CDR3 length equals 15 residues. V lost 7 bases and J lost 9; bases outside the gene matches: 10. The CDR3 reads CASTPGTGISSPLHF. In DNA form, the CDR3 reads TGTGCCAGTACCCCGGGGACAGGGATAAGTTCACCCCTCCACTTT.

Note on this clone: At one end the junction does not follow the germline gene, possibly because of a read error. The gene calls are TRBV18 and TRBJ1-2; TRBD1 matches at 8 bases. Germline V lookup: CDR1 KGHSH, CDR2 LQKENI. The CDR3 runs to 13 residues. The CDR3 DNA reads TGTGCCAGCTCACCAACGATGGAAGAGGGACAGGTCTTC. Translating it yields CASSPTMEEGQVF.

The CDR3 here is CASSEGALTYNEQFF. Written as DNA, the CDR3 is TGTGCCAGCAGTGAAGGCGCGCTCACCTACAATGAGCAGTTCTTC. This sequence joins TRBV2 and TRBJ2-1; D unresolved. CDR1 is SNHLY and CDR2 is FYNNEI in the germline V gene. Trimming removed 1 base at V and 2 bases at J, with 9 bases between. The CDR3 length is 15 residues.

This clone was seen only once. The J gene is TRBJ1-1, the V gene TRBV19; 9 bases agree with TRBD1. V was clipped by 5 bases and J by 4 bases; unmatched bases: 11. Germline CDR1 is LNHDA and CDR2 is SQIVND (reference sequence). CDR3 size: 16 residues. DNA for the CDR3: TGTGCCAGTAGTCCGACAACAGGGGGCTTCGTCACTGAAGCTTTCTTT. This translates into CASSPTTGGFVTEAFF. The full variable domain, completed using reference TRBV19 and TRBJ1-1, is DGGITQSPKYLFRKEGQNVTLSCEQNLNHDAMYWYRQDPGQGLRLIYYSQIVNDFQKGDIAEGYSVSREKKESFPLTVTSAQKNPTAFYLCASSPTTGGFVTEAFFGQGTRLTVV.

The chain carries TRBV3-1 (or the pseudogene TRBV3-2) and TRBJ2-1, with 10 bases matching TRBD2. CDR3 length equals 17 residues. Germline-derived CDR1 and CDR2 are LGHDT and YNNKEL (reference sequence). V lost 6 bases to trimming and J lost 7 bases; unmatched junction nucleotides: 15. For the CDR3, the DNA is TGTGCCAGCAGATTACGAGCGGGGGGGCCGGGTATGAATGAGCAGTTCTTC. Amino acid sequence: CASRLRAGGPGMNEQFF.

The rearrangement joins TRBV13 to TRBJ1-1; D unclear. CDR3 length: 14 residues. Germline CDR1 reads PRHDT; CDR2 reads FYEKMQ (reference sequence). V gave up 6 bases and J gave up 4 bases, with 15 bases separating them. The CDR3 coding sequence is TGTGCCAGCAGGCCCCTCGGGAGGAGCACTGAAGCTTTCTTT. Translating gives CASRPLGRSTEAFF.

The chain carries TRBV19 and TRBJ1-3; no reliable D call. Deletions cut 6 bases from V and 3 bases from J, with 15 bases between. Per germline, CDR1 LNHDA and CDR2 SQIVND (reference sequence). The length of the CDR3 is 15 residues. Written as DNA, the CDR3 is TGTGCCAGTAGCCGGGGTGTGACCTATGGAAACACCATATATTTT. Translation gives CASSRGVTYGNTIYF.

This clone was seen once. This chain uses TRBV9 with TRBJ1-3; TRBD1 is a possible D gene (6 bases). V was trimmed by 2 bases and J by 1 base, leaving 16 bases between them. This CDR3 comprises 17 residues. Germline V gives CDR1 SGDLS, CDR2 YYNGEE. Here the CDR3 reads CASSVKAGGHSGNTIYF. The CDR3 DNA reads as TGTGCCAGCAGCGTTAAAGCCGGGGGCCATTCTGGAAACACCATATATTTT.

CDR3 nucleotide sequence: TGTGCCAGCAGCTTGGCCGCGGAGGGCTACACCTTC. This encodes CASSLAAEGYTF. The chain couples TRBV5-6 to TRBJ1-2; D call uncertain. Germline V lookup: CDR1 SGHDT, CDR2 YYEEEE. The CDR3 sequence is 12 residues long. V lost 0 bases, J lost 8 bases, and 8 bases lay in between.

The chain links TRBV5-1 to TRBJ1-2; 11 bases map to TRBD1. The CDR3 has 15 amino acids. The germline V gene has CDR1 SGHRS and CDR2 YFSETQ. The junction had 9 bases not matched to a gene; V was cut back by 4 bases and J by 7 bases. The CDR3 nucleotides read TGCGCCAGCAGCCCGGCGGGACAGGGGGTTAGTGGCTACACCTTC. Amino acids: CASSPAGQGVSGYTF.